This T cell receptor beta chain comes out of a study of CD8 T cells in ankylosing spondylitis. General study results and limits: Reports say disease-linked clones showed up significantly more in matched ankylosing spondylitis synovial fluid. In the blood and synovial fluid of reactive arthritis, some motif variants had been previously reported. What seemed typical of ankylosing spondylitis blood was a TCR beta motif built from 7 or 8 highly homologous variants.

This clonotype showed up many times. The antigen is unknown. This CDR3 spans 12 amino acids. The germline V gene has CDR1 MNHEY and CDR2 SVGEGT. Trimming removed 4 bases at V and 8 bases at J, with 11 bases between. Each CDR3 protein is one row after TCRdb ran MiXCR on the 5' RACE reads. The profile shows hundreds of thousands of distinct CDR3 sequences, 10% to 15% of them singletons. Material for sequencing was blood, either unsorted or a sorted T cell fraction (not recorded which). The chain is built from TRBV6-2 or TRBV6-3 and TRBJ1-2, with a tentative D call TRBD1 (5 bases). The sequence came from a male donor with ankylosing spondylitis. The CDR3 nucleotides are TGTGCCAGCAGTTTTACAGGTTACGGCTACACCTTC. It is translated as CASSFTGYGYTF.